A single sample is the source of the 32 T cell receptor beta chains below, sequenced in a study of response to subunit inactivated influenza vaccine. TCRdb called the RT-PCR reads again in MiXCR, with one record for every CDR3 protein. The sample records some 850,000 distinct CDR3 sequences, approximately 17% being singletons. Sequenced here: PBMCs from blood, sampled more than 4 days after vaccination. Source of these receptors: a man over 45 who received an inactivated influenza vaccine.

The chain employs TRBV10-2 and TRBJ2-1, with D possibly TRBD2 on 5 matching bases. There are 16 residues in the CDR3. Per germline, CDR1 WSHSY and CDR2 SAAADI. V was shortened by 1 base and J by 7 bases, with 17 bases between the two germline ends. The CDR3 sequence is CASSEFRTRYLNEQFF. Written as DNA, the CDR3 is TGCGCCAGCAGTGAGTTTCGGACTCGTTACCTAAATGAGCAGTTCTTC.

The chain employs TRBV4-1 and TRBJ2-2; no clear D. The V gene's germline CDR1 is MGHRA and CDR2 YSYEKL. Trimming took off 4 bases at V and 4 bases at J, with 10 bases between the two ends. CDR3 length equals 14 residues. The DNA of the CDR3 is TGCGCCAGCAGCCCCAGACCAACCACCGGGGAGCTGTTTTTT. Its translation is CASSPRPTTGELFF.

The genes are TRBV3-1 and TRBJ1-5; D gene unclear. The ends were cut back, 0 bases at V and 4 bases at J, with 7 bases in the middle. Germline loops: CDR1 LGHDT, CDR2 YNNKEL (reference sequence). The CDR3 sequence is 14 residues long. The CDR3 DNA follows: TGTGCCAGCAGCCAAGATCAAGGGAATCAGCCCCAGCATTTT. Translation gives CASSQDQGNQPQHF.

The V and J genes are TRBV7-9 and TRBJ2-5; D is undetermined. The CDR3 has 14 residues. V dropped 6 bases and J dropped 1 base, with 12 bases sitting between them. Germline loops: CDR1 SEHNR, CDR2 FQNEAQ (reference sequence). The CDR3 DNA is TGTGCCAGCAGTTCCACAGCCGGCCAAGAGACCCAGTACTTC. This codes for CASSSTAGQETQYF. The full variable domain, completed using reference TRBV7-9 and TRBJ2-5, is DTGVSQNPRHKITKRGQNVTFRCDPISEHNRLYWYRQTLGQGPEFLTYFQNEAQLEKSRLLSDRFSAERPKGSFSTLEIQRTEQGDSAMYLCASSSTAGQETQYFGPGTRLLVL.

This clonotype was observed many times. This chain joins TRBV29-1 and TRBJ2-1; 8 nucleotides agree with TRBD2. The CDR3 is 14 amino acids. J lost 2 bases, V lost 3 bases, and 3 bases had no gene match. Germline-derived CDR1 and CDR2 are SQVTM and ANQGSEA. The CDR3 loop is CSVEVAGTYNEQFF. The DNA for the CDR3 is TGCAGCGTTGAGGTAGCGGGAACCTACAATGAGCAGTTCTTC.

This clonotype occurred a few times. The gene calls are TRBV12-3 or TRBV12-4 and TRBJ1-5, with D hard to call. The CDR3 runs 15 residues. Trimming left V 2 bases short and J 6 bases short, with 14 bases between. This chain's CDR3 is CASSLRSGSSQPQHF. For the CDR3, the DNA is TGTGCCAGCAGTTTACGGTCCGGGAGTAGTCAGCCCCAGCATTTT.

The chain couples TRBV5-1 to TRBJ2-1; 8 bases fit TRBD2. This CDR3 region has 16 residues. V shed 4 bases, J shed 2 bases, and the junction held 8 bases outside the gene matches. CDR1 and CDR2 from the germline V gene are SGHRS and YFSETQ. Here the CDR3 DNA reads TGCGCCAGCAGCCCCAGGGTAGCGGGAACCTACAATGAGCAGTTCTTC. This codes for CASSPRVAGTYNEQFF. Variable domain in full (rest from reference TRBV5-1 and TRBJ2-1): KAGVTQTPRYLIKTRGQQVTLSCSPISGHRSVSWYQQTPGQGLQFLFEYFSETQRNKGNFPGRFSGRQFSNSRSEMNVSTLELGDSALYLCASSPRVAGTYNEQFFGPGTRLTVL.

This chain links TRBV4-3 with TRBJ2-7; 9 positions match TRBD1. This CDR3 has 17 amino acids. V trimming: 4 bases; J trimming: 2 bases; junction bases outside the gene matches: 12. Per the germline V gene, CDR1 is LGHNA and CDR2 is YSLEER. The CDR3 spells CASSLEPGQGMTYEQYF. In DNA, the CDR3 is TGCGCCAGCAGCCTCGAACCGGGACAGGGTATGACCTACGAGCAGTACTTC.

The rearrangement joins TRBV12-3 or TRBV12-4 to TRBJ2-4; 9 bases line up with TRBD2. The ends lost 3 bases at V and 6 bases at J; junction bases unmatched: 12. This CDR3 spans 17 amino acids. The CDR3 loop is CASSFRSRVSGGNIQYF. CDR3 coding DNA: TGTGCCAGCAGTTTCCGATCGAGGGTTAGCGGGGGAAACATTCAGTACTTC.

The chain employs TRBV5-1 and TRBJ2-3; 9 bases are shared with TRBD2. Germline V CDR1 and CDR2: SGHRS, YFSETQ. V lost 4 bases and J lost 1; bases outside the gene matches: 10. The CDR3 is 17 residues long. The CDR3: CASSPFRRTSGTDTQYF. In nucleotides, the CDR3 is TGCGCCAGCAGCCCATTTCGGCGGACTAGCGGCACAGATACGCAGTATTTT.

The gene calls are TRBV7-3 and TRBJ2-1, with 8 bases matching TRBD1. The ends lost 2 bases at V and 9 bases at J; junction bases unmatched: 6. Germline lookup yields CDR1 SGHTA and CDR2 FQGTGA. The CDR3 length is 14 residues. In DNA form, the CDR3 reads TGTGCCAGCAGCTTAGGACAGGGAAAGGGTGAGCAGTTCTTC. Amino acid sequence: CASSLGQGKGEQFF.

This clonotype has a count of ten or more. The chain joins TRBV6-5 to TRBJ1-1; D uncertain. CDR1 and CDR2 (germline): MNHEY, SVGAGI. The length of the CDR3 is 11 residues. Trimming shortened V by 7 bases and J by 7 bases, and 10 bases separated the two germline ends. The CDR3 DNA is TGTGCCAGCATTCTAGGGCTTGAAGCTTTCTTT. Its translation: CASILGLEAFF.

This clonotype was observed a few times. This chain connects TRBV11-2 to TRBJ2-5; D not resolved. The CDR3 totals 16 residues. V lost 1 base and J 0 bases, leaving 12 bases between the germline ends. Germline V gives CDR1 SGHAT, CDR2 FQNNGV. CDR3 nucleotide sequence: TGTGCCAGCAGCTTAGCTAAGTGGCTAGACCAAGAGACCCAGTACTTC. This codes for CASSLAKWLDQETQYF.

This clonotype was found a few times. The gene calls are TRBV29-1 and TRBJ2-1, with 9 bases lining up with TRBD2. The germline V gene has CDR1 SQVTM and CDR2 ANQGSEA. V shed 6 bases and J 0 bases; nucleotides not matched to a gene: 12. The CDR3 sequence is 17 residues long. This CDR3 is CSVARGTSLSSYNEQFF. The CDR3 DNA is TGCAGCGTCGCTCGCGGGACTAGCCTTAGCTCCTACAATGAGCAGTTCTTC.

The V gene is TRBV6-2 or TRBV6-3, the J gene TRBJ2-7; 8 bases map to TRBD2. With V trimmed by 2 bases and J by 4 bases, 7 bases remained unmatched. Germline CDR1 is MNHEY and CDR2 is SVGEGT. The CDR3 extends over 15 amino acids. CDR3 sequence reads: CASSYPPGGGYEQYF. CDR3 bases: TGTGCCAGCAGTTACCCCCCTGGCGGGGGGTACGAGCAGTACTTC.

CDR3 sequence reads: CSARETGELAKNIQYF. Here the CDR3 DNA reads TGCAGTGCTAGGGAGACAGGTGAATTAGCCAAAAACATTCAGTACTTC. The chain links TRBV20-1 to TRBJ2-4; perhaps TRBD1 as D (6 bases). Germline CDR1 and CDR2: DFQATT and SNEGSKA (reference sequence). This CDR3 spans 16 amino acids. The ends were cut back, 3 bases at V and 0 bases at J, with 15 bases in the middle.

This chain uses TRBV7-9 with TRBJ2-1; either TRBD1 or TRBD2 may fit D (5 bases each). Germline V lookup: CDR1 SEHNR, CDR2 FQNEAQ (reference sequence). With 5 bases removed from V and 0 bases from J, the gap between germline ends came to 14 bases. The CDR3 runs 16 residues. CDR3 coding DNA: TGTGCCAGCAGCCCGTGGACCGGGGCCTCCTACAATGAGCAGTTCTTC. This sequence encodes CASSPWTGASYNEQFF.

The rearrangement uses TRBV4-1 and TRBJ1-2, with 9 bases matching TRBD1. Germline V gene lookup returns CDR1 MGHRA and CDR2 YSYEKL. This CDR3 has 15 residues. With 4 bases clipped from V and 7 bases from J, the junction kept 10 bases outside the gene matches. The CDR3 DNA follows: TGCGCCAGCAGCCCTGGGGACAGGGAGGTTCGTGGCTACACCTTC. This translates into CASSPGDREVRGYTF.

This clonotype was detected many times. This chain links TRBV15 with TRBJ2-7; tentative D call: TRBD1 (5 bases). The CDR3 runs 15 residues. Trimming pared 0 bases from V and 5 bases from J, leaving 14 bases between. Germline CDR1 is LNHNV and CDR2 is YYDKDF (reference sequence). CDR3 nucleotide sequence: TGTGCCACCAGCAGAGACCGAAATCAGGGCAACGAGCAGTACTTC. It codes for CATSRDRNQGNEQYF.

This clonotype was observed a few times. The rearrangement uses TRBV10-2 and TRBJ2-7, with 7 bases lining up with TRBD1. This CDR3 has 15 amino acids. Trimming removed 10 bases from V and 3 bases from J; junction bases left unmatched: 15. Germline values: CDR1 WSHSY, CDR2 SAAADI. CDR3 residues: CATIDSGQTDYEQYF. Here the CDR3 DNA reads TGCGCCACCATCGATTCGGGACAGACGGACTACGAGCAGTACTTC.

This clonotype was seen just once. This chain connects TRBV20-1 to TRBJ2-1; 10 bases agree with TRBD2. This CDR3 is 19 amino acids long. Germline V lookup: CDR1 DFQATT, CDR2 SNEGSKA (reference sequence). The V and J ends lost 0 bases and 3 bases, in that order; junction bases with no gene match: 14. The CDR3 protein is CSARDHASGSVRNYNEQFF. The CDR3 DNA sequence: TGCAGTGCTAGAGATCATGCTAGCGGGAGCGTACGGAACTACAATGAGCAGTTCTTC.

This clonotype was detected many times. The chain has TRBV4-1 and TRBJ1-2, with no clear D. Trimming took 0 bases from V and 7 from J, leaving 15 bases between them. The CDR3 spans 15 residues. CDR1 is MGHRA, CDR2 YSYEKL, per germline. The CDR3 spells CASSQEGAVTSGYTF. The CDR3 DNA follows: TGCGCCAGCAGCCAAGAGGGTGCGGTAACGAGTGGCTACACCTTC.

The sample holds many counts of this clonotype. The J gene is TRBJ2-1, the V gene TRBV6-5; 11 nucleotides align to TRBD2. Germline CDR1 and CDR2: MNHEY and SVGAGI. CDR3 size: 17 residues. J gave up 0 bases and V 3 bases, and 4 bases lay outside the gene matches. The CDR3 bases are TGTGCCAGCAGTTATATTAGCGGGAGGGTCTCCTACAATGAGCAGTTCTTC. Protein sequence: CASSYISGRVSYNEQFF.

The chain joins TRBV9 to TRBJ2-1, with a possible D match to TRBD2 (6 bases). CDR1 SGDLS and CDR2 YYNGEE come from the germline V gene. The ends were cut back, 0 bases at V and 4 bases at J, with 14 bases in the middle. The CDR3 runs 16 residues. DNA for the CDR3: TGTGCCAGCAGCGTAGCCTGGAGGGCCTCTTACAATGAGCAGTTCTTC. Its protein product is CASSVAWRASYNEQFF.

This rearrangement joins TRBV10-3 to TRBJ1-3; 7 bases fit TRBD1. This CDR3 has 15 amino acids. In germline, CDR1 is ENHRY, CDR2 SYGVKD. The ends lost 5 bases at V and 1 base at J; junction bases unmatched: 5. CDR3 bases: TGTGCCATCAGTCGACAGGGCCAATCTGGAAACACCATATATTTT. It specifies CAISRQGQSGNTIYF.

This chain links TRBV19 with TRBJ1-5; D call uncertain. Per germline, CDR1 LNHDA and CDR2 SQIVND (reference sequence). This CDR3 is 15 amino acids long. V was trimmed by 7 bases and J by 0 bases, leaving 13 bases between them. This chain's CDR3 is CASTEGFYSNQPQHF. CDR3 DNA: TGTGCCAGTACAGAGGGTTTCTATAGCAATCAGCCCCAGCATTTT.

This clonotype was counted at least ten times. The V gene is TRBV28, the J gene TRBJ2-5, with 16 bases fitting TRBD2. The V gene's germline CDR1 is MDHEN and CDR2 SYDVKM. The trim removed 5 bases at V and 4 bases at J, leaving 13 bases unmatched. The CDR3 consists of 19 residues. In DNA form, the CDR3 reads TGTGCCAGCAGTGCGGTCGGGACTAGCGGGGGGGCATTTAGAGAGACCCAGTACTTC. Amino acids: CASSAVGTSGGAFRETQYF.

This clonotype has more than one count but fewer than ten. The chain carries TRBV11-2 and TRBJ2-1; D not resolved. The germline V gene encodes CDR1 SGHAT and CDR2 FQNNGV. CDR3 size: 13 residues. Trimming pared 11 bases from V and 8 bases from J, leaving 19 bases between. The CDR3 nucleotides read TGTGCCGCGACCCCTTCAGCTGGGGATGAGCAGTTCTTC. It yields the protein CAATPSAGDEQFF. The full variable domain, its missing parts supplied by reference TRBV11-2 and TRBJ2-1, is EAGVAQSPRYKIIEKRQSVAFWCNPISGHATLYWYQQILGQGPKLLIQFQNNGVVDDSQLPKDRFSAERLKGVDSTLKIQPAKLEDSAVYLCAATPSAGDEQFFGPGTRLTVL.

The rearrangement joins TRBV5-1 to TRBJ2-7, with 7 bases aligning to TRBD1. V was clipped by 4 bases and J by 2 bases; unmatched bases: 6. The CDR3 sequence is 14 residues long. CDR1 and CDR2 from the germline V gene are SGHRS and YFSETQ. CDR3 DNA: TGCGCCAGCAGCCCGGGACAGTTCCCCTACGAGCAGTACTTC. This translates into CASSPGQFPYEQYF.

In its sample, this clonotype was seen a few times. The chain links TRBV28 to TRBJ2-7, with D tentatively TRBD2 (6 bases). This CDR3 comprises 14 residues. The germline V and J ends were trimmed by 5 bases and 3 bases, with 14 bases remaining between them. In germline, CDR1 is MDHEN, CDR2 SYDVKM. The CDR3 spells CASSPGGTRYEQYF. Here the CDR3 DNA reads TGTGCCAGCAGTCCGGGCGGGACTCGCTACGAGCAGTACTTC.

This clonotype was recorded a few times. The chain has TRBV29-1 and TRBJ2-7; D may be TRBD1 or TRBD2 (5 bases each). CDR1 and CDR2 (germline): SQVTM, ANQGSEA. V was clipped by 4 bases and J by 5 bases, with 12 bases between them. This CDR3 region has 12 residues. CDR3 region: CSVADQGDEQYF. DNA for the CDR3: TGCAGCGTTGCTGATCAGGGAGACGAGCAGTACTTC.

The table lists this clonotype with a few counts. For the CDR3, the DNA is TGTGCCAGCAGTCCCACTGACAGGGTGGGGAAGCCCCAGCATTTT. It is translated as CASSPTDRVGKPQHF. The chain is built from TRBV6-1 and TRBJ1-5; the match to TRBD1 covers 7 bases. V dropped 5 bases and J dropped 8; count of bases not matched to a gene: 12. Germline V gene sequence: CDR1 MNHNS, CDR2 SASEGT. CDR3 length: 15 residues.